This T cell receptor (beta chain) was captured by sequencing in a study of shared clonotypes between healthy human individuals. Whole-study context: A donor's plate count was three for CD4 naive and three for CD4 memory; CD8 naive had two and CD8 memory one. Points from the study as a whole: Across subsets, estimated richness was generally greater for naive than for memory populations. A reduction in generation probabilities was seen for non-shared clonotypes relative to those shared by all four donors.

The table came from immunoSEQ multiplex PCR; TCRdb's copy has only in-frame clones and leaves some out. This sample has about 2.1 million clones, with over 85% found just once. About this clone itself: Its specificity is unknown.

The V end lost 5 bases, the J end lost 3 bases, and 14 bases lay between the germline ends. CDR1 is MNHEY and CDR2 is SMNVEV in the germline V gene (reference sequence). This CDR3 region has 14 residues. Selected positively for CCR7 and CD45RO-negative, naive CD8 cells excluded terminally differentiated effector memory CD45RA+ cells. This sequence originates from a young man in good health. Some clones in this sample may be carry-over from other donors' samples. The chain carries TRBV27 and TRBJ2-7, with D tentatively TRBD1 or TRBD2 (7 bases each). Input material: naive CD8+ T cells from PBMCs. The CDR3 DNA is TGTGCCAGCAGTCCCCAGGGGGGGTTCTACGAGCAGTACTTC. It translates to CASSPQGGFYEQYF.